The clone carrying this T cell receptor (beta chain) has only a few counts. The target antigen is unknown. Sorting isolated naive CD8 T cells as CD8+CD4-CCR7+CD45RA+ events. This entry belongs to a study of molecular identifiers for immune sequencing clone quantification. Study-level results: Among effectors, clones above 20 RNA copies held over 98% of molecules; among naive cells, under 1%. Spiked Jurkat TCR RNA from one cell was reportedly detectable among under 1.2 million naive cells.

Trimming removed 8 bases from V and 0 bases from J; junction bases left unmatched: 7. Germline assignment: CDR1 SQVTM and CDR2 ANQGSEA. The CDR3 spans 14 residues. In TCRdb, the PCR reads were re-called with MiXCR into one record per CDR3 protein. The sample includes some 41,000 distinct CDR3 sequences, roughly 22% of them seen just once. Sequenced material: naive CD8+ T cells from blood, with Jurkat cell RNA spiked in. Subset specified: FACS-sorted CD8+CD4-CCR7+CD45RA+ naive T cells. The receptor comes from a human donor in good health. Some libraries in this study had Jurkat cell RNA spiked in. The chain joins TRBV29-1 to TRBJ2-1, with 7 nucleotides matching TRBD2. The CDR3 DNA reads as TGCAGCATTAGACTAGCCGGCTCCTACAATGAGCAGTTCTTC. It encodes CSIRLAGSYNEQFF.